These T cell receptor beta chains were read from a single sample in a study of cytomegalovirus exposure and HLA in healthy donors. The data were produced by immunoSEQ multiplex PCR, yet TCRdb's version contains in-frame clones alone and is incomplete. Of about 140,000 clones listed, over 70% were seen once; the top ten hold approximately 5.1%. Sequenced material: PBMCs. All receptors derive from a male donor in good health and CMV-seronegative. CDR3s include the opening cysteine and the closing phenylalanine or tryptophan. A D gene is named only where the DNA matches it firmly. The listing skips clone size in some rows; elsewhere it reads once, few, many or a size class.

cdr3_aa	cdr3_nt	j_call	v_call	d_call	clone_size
CASSGTPETQYF	TGTGCCAGCAGCGGCACACCGGAGACCCAGTACTTC	TRBJ2-5	TRBV7-2	.	.
CASSLWAKEEQYF	TGTGCCAGCAGCTTGTGGGCTAAGGAAGAGCAGTACTTC	TRBJ2-7	TRBV5-6	.	.
CASRKDTSGNTIYF	TGTGCCAGCAGAAAAGACACTTCTGGAAACACCATATATTTT	TRBJ1-3	TRBV6-5	.	.
CASSSRRDTDTQYF	TGTGCCAGCAGCTCGCGGCGGGACACAGATACGCAGTATTTT	TRBJ2-3	TRBV7-2	.	.
CASSYSTRAGNQPQHF	TGTGCCAGCAGTTACTCGACACGAGCCGGCAATCAGCCCCAGCATTTT	TRBJ1-5	TRBV6-6	.	.
CASSFGSRVGQGTEAFF	TGTGCCAGCAGCTTTGGAAGTCGGGTAGGACAGGGCACTGAAGCTTTCTTT	TRBJ1-1	TRBV7-9	TRBD1	.
CARGRAGATYGYTF	TGTGCCAGAGGCCGGGCGGGGGCAACGTATGGCTACACCTTC	TRBJ1-2	TRBV2	.	.
CASSEGVNEKLFF	TGTGCCAGCAGTGAAGGGGTTAATGAAAAACTGTTTTTT	TRBJ1-4	TRBV28	.	.
CASRGQSYSGNTIYF	TGTGCCAGCAGGGGACAGAGCTACTCTGGAAACACCATATATTTT	TRBJ1-3	TRBV6-5	TRBD1	.
CAWGQGANEQYF	TGTGCCTGGGGACAGGGGGCGAACGAGCAGTACTTC	TRBJ2-7	TRBV30	TRBD1	.
CASSERGGYLNTEAFF	TGTGCCAGCAGTGAAAGGGGCGGATACCTCAACACTGAAGCTTTCTTT	TRBJ1-1	TRBV2	.	.
CASSLDYNGRNEQFF	TGTGCCAGCAGCTTAGACTATAACGGCCGGAATGAGCAGTTCTTC	TRBJ2-1	TRBV7-8	.	.
CASGQQGVTKNIQYF	TGTGCCAGCGGACAACAGGGGGTTACCAAAAACATTCAGTACTTC	TRBJ2-4	TRBV7-2	TRBD1	.
CASSRTGTQFF	TGTGCCAGCTCACGGACAGGGACACAGTTCTTC	TRBJ2-1	TRBV18	TRBD1	.
CASSLGLATWGGTDTQYF	TGTGCCAGCAGCTTAGGGTTAGCTACGTGGGGGGGCACAGATACGCAGTATTTT	TRBJ2-3	TRBV7-2	.	.
CASSYGQQGYNEQFF	TGCGCCAGCAGCTATGGACAGCAGGGCTACAATGAGCAGTTCTTC	TRBJ2-1	TRBV5-1	.	.
CACKPNSGNTIYF	TGTGCCTGCAAGCCTAACTCTGGAAACACCATATATTTT	TRBJ1-3	TRBV6-1	.	.
CASSTLASETQYF	TGTGCCAGTAGTACTCTAGCTTCGGAGACCCAGTACTTC	TRBJ2-5	TRBV19	.	.
CASSLGQGANYGYTF	TGTGCCAGCAGTCTTGGACAGGGAGCTAACTATGGCTACACCTTC	TRBJ1-2	TRBV2	TRBD1	once
CASSLDRGAYEQYF	TGCGCCAGCAGCTTGGACAGGGGGGCCTACGAGCAGTACTTC	TRBJ2-7	TRBV5-1	TRBD1	.
CASSLGPGTGAGYTF	TGTGCCAGCAGCTTAGGGCCCGGGACAGGGGCTGGCTACACCTTC	TRBJ1-2	TRBV13	TRBD1	few
CASSRLSGTGGETQYF	TGTGCCAGCAGCCGACTGTCCGGGACGGGAGGAGAGACCCAGTACTTC	TRBJ2-5	TRBV7-7	TRBD2	.
CSVEVGLAAEQFF	TGCAGCGTTGAAGTAGGGCTAGCGGCGGAGCAGTTCTTC	TRBJ2-1	TRBV29-1	TRBD2	few
CASSLVGQGVEQFF	TGTGCCAGCAGCTTAGTGGGACAGGGGGTAGAGCAGTTCTTC	TRBJ2-1	TRBV7-2	TRBD1	.
CASSRDRGSLAFTQQYF	TGTGCCAGCAGTCGGGACAGGGGTAGCCTAGCGTTTACCCAGCAGTACTTC	TRBJ2-7	TRBV27	TRBD1	.
CASSLSYRGDYEQYF	TGTGCCAGCAGTTTATCGTACAGGGGTGACTACGAGCAGTACTTC	TRBJ2-7	TRBV27	TRBD1	.
CASSSRSEDTEAFF	TGTGCCAGCAGCTCCCGATCCGAGGACACTGAAGCTTTCTTT	TRBJ1-1	TRBV7-9	.	once
CASSRKGQGPSYGYTF	TGTGCCAGTAGCCGGAAGGGACAGGGCCCATCCTATGGCTACACCTTC	TRBJ1-2	TRBV19	TRBD1	.
CASATGLGFGETQYF	TGTGCCAGTGCGACGGGACTAGGTTTTGGGGAGACCCAGTACTTC	TRBJ2-5	TRBV19	TRBD2	.
CASSTVDRWVEGEQYF	TGTGCCAGCAGCACCGTCGATAGGTGGGTTGAGGGGGAGCAGTACTTC	TRBJ2-5	TRBV14	.	.
CASTRRGLTEAFF	TGTGCCAGTACTCGTAGGGGGCTCACTGAAGCTTTCTTT	TRBJ1-1	TRBV19	TRBD1	.
CSVGTETNYGYTF	TGCAGCGTTGGGACAGAGACTAACTATGGCTACACCTTC	TRBJ1-2	TRBV29-1	.	.
CASSQGPGGGYGYTF	TGCGCCAGCAGCCAAGGTCCAGGGGGAGGCTATGGCTACACCTTC	TRBJ1-2	TRBV4-3	TRBD1	.
CASSGSGGRTDTQYF	TGTGCCAGCAGCGGTAGTGGGGGCCGCACAGATACGCAGTATTTT	TRBJ2-3	TRBV7-2	.	few
CASSTGLSLSNSPLHF	TGTGCCAGCAGCACCGGGTTGAGTCTGTCTAATTCACCCCTCCACTTT	TRBJ1-6	TRBV5-4	.	once
CSVWSEQETQYF	TGCAGCGTTTGGTCCGAGCAAGAGACCCAGTACTTC	TRBJ2-5	TRBV29-1	.	.
CASRGQGGSPLHF	TGTGCCAGCAGGGGACAGGGAGGGTCACCCCTCCACTTT	TRBJ1-6	TRBV2	TRBD1	.
CASSLLKSSYNEQFF	TGCGCCAGCAGCCTCCTTAAGAGCTCCTACAATGAGCAGTTCTTC	TRBJ2-1	TRBV5-1	.	.
CAISEGGNEGFSNTEAFF	TGTGCCATCAGTGAGGGAGGTAACGAGGGATTCTCGAACACTGAAGCTTTCTTT	TRBJ1-1	TRBV10-3	.	.
CASPGGGHTGELFF	TGTGCCAGTCCAGGGGGAGGACATACCGGGGAGCTGTTTTTT	TRBJ2-2	TRBV19	.	.
CASSRTGTETQYF	TGTGCCAGCAGTCGGACAGGGACTGAGACCCAGTACTTC	TRBJ2-5	TRBV27	TRBD1	.